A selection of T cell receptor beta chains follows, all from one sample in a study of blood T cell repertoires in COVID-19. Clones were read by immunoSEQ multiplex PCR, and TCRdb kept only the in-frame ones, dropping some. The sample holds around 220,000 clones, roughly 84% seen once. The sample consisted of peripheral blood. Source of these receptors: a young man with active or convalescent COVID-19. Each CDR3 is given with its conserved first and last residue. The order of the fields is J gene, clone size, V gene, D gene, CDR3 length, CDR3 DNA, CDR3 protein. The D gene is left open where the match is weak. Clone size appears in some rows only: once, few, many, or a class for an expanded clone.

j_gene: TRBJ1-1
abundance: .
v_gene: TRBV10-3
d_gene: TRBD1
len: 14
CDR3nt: TGTGCCATCTCTGAGACAGGGTATTTACCTGAAGCTTTCTTT
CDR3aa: CAISETGYLPEAFF

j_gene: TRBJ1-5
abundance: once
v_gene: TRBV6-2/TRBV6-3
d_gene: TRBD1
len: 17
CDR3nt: TGTGCCAGCAGCCTAACTAAGGACAGGGGGCTGGCTCAGCCCCAGCATTTT
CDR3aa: CASSLTKDRGLAQPQHF

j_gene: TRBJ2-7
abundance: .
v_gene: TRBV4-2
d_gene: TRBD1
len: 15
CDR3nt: TGTGCCAGCAGCCAACCAACGACAGGGGGCTACGAGCAGTACTTC
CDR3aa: CASSQPTTGGYEQYF

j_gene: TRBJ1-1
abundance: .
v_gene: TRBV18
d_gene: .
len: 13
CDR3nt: TGTGCCAGCTCACTTGCCCCGCGAACTGAAGCTTTCTTT
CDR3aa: CASSLAPRTEAFF

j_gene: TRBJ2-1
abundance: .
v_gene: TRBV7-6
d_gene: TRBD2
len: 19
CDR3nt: TGTGCCAGCAGCTTAGTAGCCCTAGCGGGGGGCCGGCCCTACAATGAGCAGTTCTTC
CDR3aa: CASSLVALAGGRPYNEQFF

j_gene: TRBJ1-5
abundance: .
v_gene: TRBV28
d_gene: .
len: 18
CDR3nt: TGTGCCAGCAGACACAGAGTAATGGGACTCCTCGGGAATCAGCCCCAGCATTTT
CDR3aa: CASRHRVMGLLGNQPQHF

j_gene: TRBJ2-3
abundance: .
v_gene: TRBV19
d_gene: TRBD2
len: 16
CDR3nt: TGTGCCAGTAGTATCACTAGCGGGGCTAGCACAGATACGCAGTATTTT
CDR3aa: CASSITSGASTDTQYF

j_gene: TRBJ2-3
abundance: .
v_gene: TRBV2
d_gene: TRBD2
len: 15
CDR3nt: TGTGCCAGCGATGGGACTAGCGGGATCACAGATACGCAGTATTTT
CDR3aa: CASDGTSGITDTQYF

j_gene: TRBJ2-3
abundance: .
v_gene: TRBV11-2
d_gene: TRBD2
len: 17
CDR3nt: TGTGCCAGCAGCCCGAGAGGCCTAGCGGTTCTCACAGATACGCAGTATTTT
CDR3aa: CASSPRGLAVLTDTQYF

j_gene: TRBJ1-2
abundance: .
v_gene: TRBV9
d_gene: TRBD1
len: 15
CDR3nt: TGTGCCAGCAGCGTAGTGGACAGGGGGCCATATGGCTACACCTTC
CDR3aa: CASSVVDRGPYGYTF

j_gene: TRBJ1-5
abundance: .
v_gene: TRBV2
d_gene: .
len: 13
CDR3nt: TGTGCCAGCAGTGGCAGCGAGAATCAGCCCCAGCATTTT
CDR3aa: CASSGSENQPQHF

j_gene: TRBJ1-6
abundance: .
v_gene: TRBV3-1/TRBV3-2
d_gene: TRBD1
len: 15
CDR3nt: TGTGCCAGCAGCCAACAAGGGGGCTTAAATTCACCCCTCCACTTT
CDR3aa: CASSQQGGLNSPLHF

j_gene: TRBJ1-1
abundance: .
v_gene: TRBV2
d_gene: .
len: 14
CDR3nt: TGTGCCAGCAGTGAATTCGCGTGGGAGACTGAAGCTTTCTTT
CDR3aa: CASSEFAWETEAFF

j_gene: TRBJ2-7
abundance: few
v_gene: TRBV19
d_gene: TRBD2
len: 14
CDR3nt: TGTGCCAGTAGGCCGCTAGCGGGATCCTACGAGCAGTACTTC
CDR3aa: CASRPLAGSYEQYF

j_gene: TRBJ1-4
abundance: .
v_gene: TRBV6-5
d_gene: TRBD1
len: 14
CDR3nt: TGTGCCAGCGGGAGTTCAGGGGGTAATGAAAAACTGTTTTTT
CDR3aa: CASGSSGGNEKLFF

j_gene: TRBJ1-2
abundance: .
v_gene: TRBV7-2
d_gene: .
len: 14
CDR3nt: TGTGCCAGCAGCTTAGTTAGCACGGACTATGGCTACACCTTC
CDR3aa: CASSLVSTDYGYTF

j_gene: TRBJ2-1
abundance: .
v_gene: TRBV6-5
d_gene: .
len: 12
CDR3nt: TGTGCCAGCAGTTTACAGGGCAATGAGCAGTTCTTC
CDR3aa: CASSLQGNEQFF